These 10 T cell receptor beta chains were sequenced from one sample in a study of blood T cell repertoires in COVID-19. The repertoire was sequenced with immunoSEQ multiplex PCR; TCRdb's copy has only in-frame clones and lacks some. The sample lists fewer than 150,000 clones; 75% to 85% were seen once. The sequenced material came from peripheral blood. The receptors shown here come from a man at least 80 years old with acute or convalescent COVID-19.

This chain's CDR3 is CAISEGQGNSPLHF. CDR3 nucleotide sequence: TGTGCCATCAGTGAGGGACAGGGGAATTCACCCCTCCACTTT. This chain connects TRBV10-3 to TRBJ1-6, with 9 bases lining up with TRBD1. Germline V gene sequence: CDR1 ENHRY, CDR2 SYGVKD. J was trimmed by 7 bases and V by 2 bases; bases with no gene match: 0. This CDR3 is 14 amino acids long.

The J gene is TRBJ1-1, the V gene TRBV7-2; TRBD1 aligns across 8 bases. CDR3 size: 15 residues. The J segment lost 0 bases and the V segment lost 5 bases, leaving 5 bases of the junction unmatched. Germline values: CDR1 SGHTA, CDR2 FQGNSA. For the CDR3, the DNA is TGTGCCAGCAGCCCAATGACAGGGGTGAACACTGAAGCTTTCTTT. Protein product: CASSPMTGVNTEAFF.

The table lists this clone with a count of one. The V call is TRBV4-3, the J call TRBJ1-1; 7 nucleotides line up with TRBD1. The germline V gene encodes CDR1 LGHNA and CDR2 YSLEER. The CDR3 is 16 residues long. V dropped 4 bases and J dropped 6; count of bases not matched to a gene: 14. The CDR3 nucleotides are TGCGCCAGCAGCCGAACTATGACAGGGCACAACTCTGAAGCTTTCTTT. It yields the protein CASSRTMTGHNSEAFF.

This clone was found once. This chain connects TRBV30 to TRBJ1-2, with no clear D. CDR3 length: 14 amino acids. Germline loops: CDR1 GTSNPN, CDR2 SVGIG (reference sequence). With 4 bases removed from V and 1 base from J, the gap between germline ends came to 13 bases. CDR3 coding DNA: TGTGCCTGGACTGGTTTGACACTTAACTATGGCTACACCTTC. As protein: CAWTGLTLNYGYTF.

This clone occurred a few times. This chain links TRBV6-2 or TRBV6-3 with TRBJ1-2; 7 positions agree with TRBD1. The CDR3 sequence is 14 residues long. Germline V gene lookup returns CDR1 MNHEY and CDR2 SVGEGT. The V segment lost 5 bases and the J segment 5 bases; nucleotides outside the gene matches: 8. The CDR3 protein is CASSVSQGPYGYTF. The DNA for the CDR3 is TGTGCCAGCAGTGTATCACAGGGGCCATATGGCTACACCTTC.

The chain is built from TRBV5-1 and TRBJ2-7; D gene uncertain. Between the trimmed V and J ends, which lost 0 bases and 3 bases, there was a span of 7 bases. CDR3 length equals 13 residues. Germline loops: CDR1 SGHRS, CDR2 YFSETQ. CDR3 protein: CASSLVSSYEQYF. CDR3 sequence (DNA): TGCGCCAGCAGCTTGGTTTCCAGCTACGAGCAGTACTTC.

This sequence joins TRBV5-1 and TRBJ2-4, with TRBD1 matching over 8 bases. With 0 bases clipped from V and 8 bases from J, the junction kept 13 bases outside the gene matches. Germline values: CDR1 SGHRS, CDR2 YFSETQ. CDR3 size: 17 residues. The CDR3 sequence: CASSLAPGGPVEYIQYF. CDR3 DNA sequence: TGCGCCAGCAGCTTGGCCCCAGGGGGCCCTGTGGAGTACATTCAGTACTTC.

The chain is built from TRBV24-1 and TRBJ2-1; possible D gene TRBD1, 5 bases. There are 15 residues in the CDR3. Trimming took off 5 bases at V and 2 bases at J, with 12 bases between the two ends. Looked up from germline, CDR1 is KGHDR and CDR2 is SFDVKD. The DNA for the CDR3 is TGTGCCACCAGTGCAGGGTCTGCCCCCTACAATGAGCAGTTCTTC. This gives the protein CATSAGSAPYNEQFF.

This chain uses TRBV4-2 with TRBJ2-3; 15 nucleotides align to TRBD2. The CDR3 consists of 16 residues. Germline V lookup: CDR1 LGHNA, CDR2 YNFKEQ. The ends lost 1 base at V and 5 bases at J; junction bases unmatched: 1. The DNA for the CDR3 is TGTGCCAGCAGCCAAGGGACTAGCGGGGGGGAAGATACGCAGTATTTT. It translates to CASSQGTSGGEDTQYF.

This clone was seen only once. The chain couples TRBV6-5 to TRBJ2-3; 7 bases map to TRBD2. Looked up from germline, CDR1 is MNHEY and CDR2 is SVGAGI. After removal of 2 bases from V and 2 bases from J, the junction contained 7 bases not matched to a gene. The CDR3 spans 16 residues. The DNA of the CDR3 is TGTGCCAGCAGTTACAGGCGGGGGACGAACACAGATACGCAGTATTTT. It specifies CASSYRRGTNTDTQYF.